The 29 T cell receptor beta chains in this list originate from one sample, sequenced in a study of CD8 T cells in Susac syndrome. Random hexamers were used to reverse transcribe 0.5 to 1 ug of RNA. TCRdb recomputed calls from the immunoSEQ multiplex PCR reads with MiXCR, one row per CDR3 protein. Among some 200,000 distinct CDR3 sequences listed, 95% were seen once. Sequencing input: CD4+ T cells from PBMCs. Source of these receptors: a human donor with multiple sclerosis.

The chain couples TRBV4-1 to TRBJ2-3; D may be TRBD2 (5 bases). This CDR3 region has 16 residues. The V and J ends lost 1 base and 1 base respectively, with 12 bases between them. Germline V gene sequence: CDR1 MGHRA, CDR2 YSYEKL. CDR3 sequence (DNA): TGCGCCAGCAGCCAAGGATCCGGGGTACGCACAGATACGCAGTATTTT. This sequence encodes CASSQGSGVRTDTQYF.

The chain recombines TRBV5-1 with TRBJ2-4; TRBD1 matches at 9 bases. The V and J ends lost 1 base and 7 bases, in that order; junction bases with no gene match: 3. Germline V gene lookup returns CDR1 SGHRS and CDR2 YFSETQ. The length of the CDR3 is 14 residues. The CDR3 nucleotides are TGCGCCAGCAGCTTGACGGACAGGGGTAACATTCAGTACTTC. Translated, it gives CASSLTDRGNIQYF.

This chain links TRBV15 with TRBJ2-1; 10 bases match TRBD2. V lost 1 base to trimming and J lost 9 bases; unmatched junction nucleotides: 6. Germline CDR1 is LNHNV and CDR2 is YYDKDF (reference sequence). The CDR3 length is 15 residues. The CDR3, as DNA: TGTGCCACCAGCAGAGCAAATAGCGGGGGGCGTGAGCAGTTCTTC. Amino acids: CATSRANSGGREQFF.

The CDR3 DNA follows: TGCGCCAGCAGCTTGGCCTCAAGCGACAATGAGCAGTTCTTC. As protein: CASSLASSDNEQFF. The V gene is TRBV5-1, the J gene TRBJ2-1; D is uncertain. There are 14 residues in the CDR3. V gave up 0 bases and J gave up 5 bases, with 9 bases separating them. In germline, CDR1 is SGHRS, CDR2 YFSETQ. Drawing the rest from reference TRBV5-1 and TRBJ2-1, the complete variable domain is KAGVTQTPRYLIKTRGQQVTLSCSPISGHRSVSWYQQTPGQGLQFLFEYFSETQRNKGNFPGRFSGRQFSNSRSEMNVSTLELGDSALYLCASSLASSDNEQFFGPGTRLTVL.

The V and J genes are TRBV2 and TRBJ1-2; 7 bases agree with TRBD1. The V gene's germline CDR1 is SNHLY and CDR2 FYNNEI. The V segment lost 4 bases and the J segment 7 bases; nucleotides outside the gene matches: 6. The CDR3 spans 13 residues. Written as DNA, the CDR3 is TGTGCCAGCAGTGGGGAGAGGGGGCTTGGCTACACCTTC. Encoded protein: CASSGERGLGYTF.

CDR3 residues: CASSQSEYTGELFF. The CDR3 bases are TGTGCCAGCAGCCAATCAGAATACACCGGGGAGCTGTTTTTT. V gene TRBV3-1 combines with J gene TRBJ2-2; D is uncertain. Looked up from germline, CDR1 is LGHDT and CDR2 is YNNKEL (reference sequence). V lost 2 bases to trimming and J lost 3 bases, with 7 bases between them. The CDR3 covers 14 residues.

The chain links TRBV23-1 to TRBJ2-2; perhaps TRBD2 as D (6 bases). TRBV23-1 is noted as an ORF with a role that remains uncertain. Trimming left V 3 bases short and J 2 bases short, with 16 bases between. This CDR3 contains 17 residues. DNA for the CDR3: TGCGCCAGCAGTCACCTTGGGCAGGGAGGCAACACCGGGGAGCTGTTTTTT. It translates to CASSHLGQGGNTGELFF.

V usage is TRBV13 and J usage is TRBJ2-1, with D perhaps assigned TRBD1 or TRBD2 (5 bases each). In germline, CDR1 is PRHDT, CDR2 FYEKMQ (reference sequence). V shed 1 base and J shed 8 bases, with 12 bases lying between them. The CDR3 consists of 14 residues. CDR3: CASSLVGTTYEQFF. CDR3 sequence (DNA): TGTGCCAGCAGCTTAGTTGGGACCACCTATGAGCAGTTCTTC. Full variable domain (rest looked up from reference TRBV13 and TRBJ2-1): AAGVIQSPRHLIKEKRETATLKCYPIPRHDTVYWYQQGPGQDPQFLISFYEKMQSDKGSIPDRFSAQQFSDYHSELNMSSLELGDSALYFCASSLVGTTYEQFFGPGTRLTVL.

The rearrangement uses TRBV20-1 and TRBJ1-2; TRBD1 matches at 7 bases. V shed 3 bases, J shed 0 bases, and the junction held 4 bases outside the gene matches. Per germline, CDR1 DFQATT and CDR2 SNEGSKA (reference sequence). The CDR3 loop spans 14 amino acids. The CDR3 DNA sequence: TGCAGTGCTAGCAGACAGGGTACTAACTATGGCTACACCTTC. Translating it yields CSASRQGTNYGYTF.

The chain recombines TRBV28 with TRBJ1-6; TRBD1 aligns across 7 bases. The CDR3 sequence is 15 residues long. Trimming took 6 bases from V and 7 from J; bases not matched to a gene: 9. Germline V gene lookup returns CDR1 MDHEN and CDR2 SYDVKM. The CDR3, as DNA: TGTGCCAGCAGGTCATACCGGGACAGCAATTCACCCCTCCACTTT. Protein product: CASRSYRDSNSPLHF. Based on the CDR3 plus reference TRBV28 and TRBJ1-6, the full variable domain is DVKVTQSSRYLVKRTGEKVFLECVQDMDHENMFWYRQDPGLGLRLIYFSYDVKMKEKGDIPEGYSVSREKKERFSLILESASTNQTSMYLCASRSYRDSNSPLHFGNGTRLTVT.

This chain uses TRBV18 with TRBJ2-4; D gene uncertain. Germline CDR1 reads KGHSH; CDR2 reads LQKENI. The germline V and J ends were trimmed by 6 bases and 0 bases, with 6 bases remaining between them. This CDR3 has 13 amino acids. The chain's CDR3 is CASSVLAKNIQYF. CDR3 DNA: TGTGCCAGCTCGGTGTTAGCCAAAAACATTCAGTACTTC. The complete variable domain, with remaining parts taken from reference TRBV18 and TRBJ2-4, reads NAGVMQNPRHLVRRRGQEARLRCSPMKGHSHVYWYRQLPEEGLKFMVYLQKENIIDESGMPKERFSAEFPKEGPSILRIQQVVRGDSAAYFCASSVLAKNIQYFGAGTRLSVL.

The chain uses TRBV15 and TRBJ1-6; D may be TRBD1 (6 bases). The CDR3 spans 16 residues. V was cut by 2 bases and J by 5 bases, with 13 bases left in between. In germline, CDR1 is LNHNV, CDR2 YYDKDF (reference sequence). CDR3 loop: CATSRTGTTNNSPLHF. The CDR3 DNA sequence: TGTGCCACCAGCAGAACAGGGACAACAAATAATTCACCCCTCCACTTT. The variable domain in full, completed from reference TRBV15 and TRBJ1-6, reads DAMVIQNPRYQVTQFGKPVTLSCSQTLNHNVMYWYQQKSSQAPKLLFHYYDKDFNNEADTPDNFQSRRPNTSFCFLDIRSPGLGDTAMYLCATSRTGTTNNSPLHFGNGTRLTVT.

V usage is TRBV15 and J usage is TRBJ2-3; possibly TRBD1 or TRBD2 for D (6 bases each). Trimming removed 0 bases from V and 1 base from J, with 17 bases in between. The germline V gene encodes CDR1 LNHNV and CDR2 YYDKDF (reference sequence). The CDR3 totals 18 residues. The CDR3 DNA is TGTGCCACCAGCAGAGATCAGAGGAGGGGGGTGGGCACAGATACGCAGTATTTT. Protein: CATSRDQRRGVGTDTQYF. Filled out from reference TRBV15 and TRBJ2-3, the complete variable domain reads DAMVIQNPRYQVTQFGKPVTLSCSQTLNHNVMYWYQQKSSQAPKLLFHYYDKDFNNEADTPDNFQSRRPNTSFCFLDIRSPGLGDTAMYLCATSRDQRRGVGTDTQYFGPGTRLTVL.

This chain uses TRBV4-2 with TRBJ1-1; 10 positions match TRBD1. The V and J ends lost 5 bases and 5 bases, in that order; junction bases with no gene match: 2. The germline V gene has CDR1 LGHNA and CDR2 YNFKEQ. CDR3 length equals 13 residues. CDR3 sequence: CASSGQGETEAFF. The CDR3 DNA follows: TGTGCCAGCAGCGGACAGGGGGAAACTGAAGCTTTCTTT.

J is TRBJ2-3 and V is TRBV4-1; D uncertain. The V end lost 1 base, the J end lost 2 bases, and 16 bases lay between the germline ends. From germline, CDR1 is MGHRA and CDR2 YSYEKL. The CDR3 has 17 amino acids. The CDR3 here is CASSQVGVRPATDTQYF. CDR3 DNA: TGCGCCAGCAGCCAAGTTGGGGTGCGGCCAGCCACAGATACGCAGTATTTT.

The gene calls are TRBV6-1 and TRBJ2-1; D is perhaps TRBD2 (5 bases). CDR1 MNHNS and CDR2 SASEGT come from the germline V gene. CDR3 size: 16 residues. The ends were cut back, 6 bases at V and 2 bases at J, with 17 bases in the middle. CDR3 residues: CASRGAERTPYNEQFF. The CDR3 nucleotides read TGTGCCAGCAGAGGTGCCGAGAGGACTCCCTACAATGAGCAGTTCTTC.

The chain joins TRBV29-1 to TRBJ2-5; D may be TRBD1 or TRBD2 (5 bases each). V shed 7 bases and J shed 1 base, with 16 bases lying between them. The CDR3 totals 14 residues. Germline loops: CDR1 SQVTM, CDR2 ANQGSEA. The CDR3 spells CSAFRDRTQETQYF. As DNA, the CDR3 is TGCAGCGCATTCCGGGACCGCACCCAAGAGACCCAGTACTTC.

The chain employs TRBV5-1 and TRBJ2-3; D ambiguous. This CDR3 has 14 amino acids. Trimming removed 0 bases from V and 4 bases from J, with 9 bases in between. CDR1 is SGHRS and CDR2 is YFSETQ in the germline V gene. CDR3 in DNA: TGCGCCAGCAGCTTGGCGTACGGCCCAGATACGCAGTATTTT. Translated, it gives CASSLAYGPDTQYF.

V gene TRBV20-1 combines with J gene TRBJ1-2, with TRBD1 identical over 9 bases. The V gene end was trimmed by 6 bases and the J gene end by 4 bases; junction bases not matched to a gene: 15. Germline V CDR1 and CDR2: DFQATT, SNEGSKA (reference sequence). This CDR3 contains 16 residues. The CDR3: CSAWALGQGITYGYTF. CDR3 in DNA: TGCAGTGCCTGGGCCTTGGGACAGGGTATAACCTATGGCTACACCTTC.

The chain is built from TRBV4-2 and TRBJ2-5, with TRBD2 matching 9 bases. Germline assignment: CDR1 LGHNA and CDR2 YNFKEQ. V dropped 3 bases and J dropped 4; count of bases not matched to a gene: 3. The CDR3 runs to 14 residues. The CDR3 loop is CASSHTTSGETQYF. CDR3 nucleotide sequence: TGTGCCAGCAGCCACACGACTAGCGGAGAGACCCAGTACTTC.

CDR3 in DNA: TGTGCCAGCAGCCAAGATTCCGGGGGCCCATACGAGCAGTACTTC. It encodes CASSQDSGGPYEQYF. The chain links TRBV4-2 to TRBJ2-7; D possibly uses TRBD1 or TRBD2 (6 bases each). This CDR3 contains 15 residues. The V end lost 0 bases, the J end lost 4 bases, and 13 bases lay between the germline ends. The V gene's germline CDR1 is LGHNA and CDR2 YNFKEQ.

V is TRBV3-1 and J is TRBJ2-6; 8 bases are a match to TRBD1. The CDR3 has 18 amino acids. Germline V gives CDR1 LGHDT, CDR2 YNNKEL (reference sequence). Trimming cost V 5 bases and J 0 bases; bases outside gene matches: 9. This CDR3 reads CASSFRQGQFSGANVLTF. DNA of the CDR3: TGTGCCAGCAGCTTCCGACAGGGGCAATTCTCTGGGGCCAACGTCCTGACTTTC.

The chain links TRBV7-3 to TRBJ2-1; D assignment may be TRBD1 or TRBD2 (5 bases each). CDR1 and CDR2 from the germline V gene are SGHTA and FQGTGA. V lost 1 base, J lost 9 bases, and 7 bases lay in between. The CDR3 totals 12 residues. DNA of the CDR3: TGTGCCAGCAGCTTAAGGGGGAGTGAGCAGTTCTTC. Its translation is CASSLRGSEQFF.

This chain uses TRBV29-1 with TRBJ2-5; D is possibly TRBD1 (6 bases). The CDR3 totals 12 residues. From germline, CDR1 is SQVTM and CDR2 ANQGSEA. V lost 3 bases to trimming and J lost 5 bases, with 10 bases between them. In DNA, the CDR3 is TGCAGCGTTGAGGGGGCTGGCGAGACCCAGTACTTC. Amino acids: CSVEGAGETQYF.

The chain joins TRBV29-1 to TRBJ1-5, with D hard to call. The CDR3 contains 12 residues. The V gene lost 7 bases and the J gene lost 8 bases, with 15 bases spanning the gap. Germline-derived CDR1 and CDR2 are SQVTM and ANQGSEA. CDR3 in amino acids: CSAATGFEPQHF. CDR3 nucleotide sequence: TGCAGCGCAGCCACGGGCTTTGAGCCCCAGCATTTT.

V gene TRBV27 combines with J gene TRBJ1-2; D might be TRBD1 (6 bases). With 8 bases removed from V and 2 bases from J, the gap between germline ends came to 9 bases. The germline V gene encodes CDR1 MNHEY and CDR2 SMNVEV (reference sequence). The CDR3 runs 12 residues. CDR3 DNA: TGTGCCAGCGGCAGGGGCAACTATGGCTACACCTTC. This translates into CASGRGNYGYTF.

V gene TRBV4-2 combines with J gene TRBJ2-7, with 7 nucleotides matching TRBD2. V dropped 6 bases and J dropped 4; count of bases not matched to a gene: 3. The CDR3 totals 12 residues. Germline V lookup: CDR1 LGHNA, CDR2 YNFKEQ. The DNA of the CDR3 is TGTGCCAGCAGGGGTAGCGGGTACGAGCAGTACTTC. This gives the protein CASRGSGYEQYF.

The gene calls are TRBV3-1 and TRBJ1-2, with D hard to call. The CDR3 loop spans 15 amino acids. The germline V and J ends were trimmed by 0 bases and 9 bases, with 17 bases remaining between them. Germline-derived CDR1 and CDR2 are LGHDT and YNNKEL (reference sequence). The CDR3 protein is CASSQDRGGSYRYTF. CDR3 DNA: TGTGCCAGCAGCCAAGATCGGGGTGGTTCCTACCGCTACACCTTC. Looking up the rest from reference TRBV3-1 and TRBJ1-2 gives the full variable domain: DTAVSQTPKYLVTQMGNDKSIKCEQNLGHDTMYWYKQDSKKFLKIMFSYNNKELIINETVPNRFSPKSPDKAHLNLHINSLELGDSAVYFCASSQDRGGSYRYTFGSGTRLTVV.

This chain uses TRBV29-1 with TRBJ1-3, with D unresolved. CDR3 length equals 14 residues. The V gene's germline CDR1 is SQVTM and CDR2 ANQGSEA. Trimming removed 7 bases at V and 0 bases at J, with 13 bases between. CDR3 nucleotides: TGCAGCGCCCTAACAAGAATCTCTGGAAACACCATATATTTT. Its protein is CSALTRISGNTIYF.